This T cell receptor beta chain was captured by sequencing in a study of siplizumab effects on memory and regulatory T cells. Whole-study results and caveats: Treatment with siplizumab left mappable alloreactive CD4+ clones averaging approximately 62% Treg-derived, compared with about 27% in controls. Roughly 75-96% of proliferating CD4+ or CD8+ clones lacked an assignable naive or memory phenotype.

Produced via immunoSEQ multiplex PCR; TCRdb's table is partial and in-frame only. The sample lists around 7,400 clones, about 40% occurring once. Coculturing at 37°C lasted under 7 days for the mixed lymphocyte reaction cells. The reaction combined CFSE-labelled responder PBMCs and Violet Dye-labelled stimulator PBMCs at a 1:1 ratio. This clone rates as medium-sized. Its antigen is unidentified. The sequencing input was CFSE-low (dividing) CD8+ T cells sorted from an allogeneic mixed lymphocyte reaction. The TCR sequence derives from a human donor in good health; the cells came from an allogeneic mixed lymphocyte reaction.

CDR3: CASSQGPPRATSYEQYF. CDR3 in DNA: TGCGCCAGCAGCCAAGGTCCACCCAGGGCGACATCCTACGAGCAGTACTTC. The chain combines TRBV4-1 with TRBJ2-7, with D perhaps TRBD1 (5 bases). Deletions cut 1 base from V and 1 base from J, with 17 bases between. CDR3 length: 17 residues. The germline V gene has CDR1 MGHRA and CDR2 YSYEKL.